This TCR beta chain is from a study of T cells in Graves' hyperthyroidism and ophthalmopathy. Study findings and constraints: A 13 V-J model separated ophthalmopathy from stable hyperthyroidism.

The V end lost 0 bases, the J end lost 4 bases, and 11 bases lay between the germline ends. Per the germline V gene, CDR1 is SSHAT and CDR2 is FNYEAQ (reference sequence). The CDR3 is 15 amino acids. Patients with uncontrolled infections, other autoimmune diseases, pregnancy or lactation were excluded. The investigators amplified TCR beta CDR3 regions from RNA transcripts. The HTBI primer set drove a first-round RT-PCR of the TCR CDR3. Each CDR3 protein gets one entry after TCRdb re-called the multiplex PCR reads with MiXCR. In the table there are over 250,000 distinct CDR3 sequences, over 15% of which are singletons. Regarding this clonotype: The antigen is undetermined.

The sequence was collected from a woman aged 55-69 years with Graves' ophthalmopathy. The sequencing input was blood. This chain joins TRBV7-7 and TRBJ2-3, with D maybe TRBD1 (5 bases). The CDR3 loop reads CASSLAAGSADTQYF. The CDR3, as DNA: TGTGCCAGCAGCTTAGCGGCAGGGTCAGCAGATACGCAGTATTTT. The whole variable domain, filled in from reference TRBV7-7 and TRBJ2-3, reads GAGVSQSPRYKVTKRGQDVTLRCDPISSHATLYWYQQALGQGPEFLTYFNYEAQPDKSGLPSDRFSAERPEGSISTLTIQRTEQRDSAMYRCASSLAAGSADTQYFGPGTRLTVL.